The 7 T cell receptor beta chains below were found in one sample sequenced in a study of human T cells and chemical hapten exposure (TCRdb year 2021). Per the publication, the time point label means: patch test 3, about 24 weeks after DPC sensitization. According to the study, the label for this sample's treatment or condition signals: therapeutic diphenylcyclopropenone sensitization with weekly scalp DPC. To prepare the library, RACE was applied. Sequencing was performed on a NextSeq 500. TCRdb reprocessing: public reads trimmed at Q25 with fastp, clones called with MiXCR, in-frame beta chains kept. Rows are combined by CDR3 protein, so each entry shows the most common genes and DNA. This sample comprises roughly 100,000 distinct CDR3 sequences, around 34% of them detected only once. The ten largest make up around 2.8% of the sample. Sequenced material: whole blood, taken in connection with sensitization to the hapten diphenylcyclopropenone (DPC). Source of these receptors: a man in his forties with alopecia areata. Some clones in this sample may be carry-over from other donors' samples.

Only a few counts were recorded for this clonotype. The chain links TRBV7-2 to TRBJ1-5, with a tentative D call TRBD1 (5 bases). The CDR3 loop spans 14 amino acids. Trimming stripped 5 bases from V and 0 bases from J, with 8 bases between. Germline CDR1 is SGHTA and CDR2 is FQGNSA. CDR3: CASSRDGSNQPQHF. The CDR3 DNA is TGTGCCAGCAGCAGGGACGGTAGCAATCAGCCCCAGCATTTT.

This clonotype was seen more than once but under ten times. V usage is TRBV18 and J usage is TRBJ1-5, with unresolved D. Germline V gives CDR1 KGHSH, CDR2 LQKENI. Between the trimmed V and J ends, which lost 1 base and 5 bases, there was a span of 9 bases. CDR3 size: 14 residues. The CDR3 spells CASSPQGGDQPQHF. In DNA form, the CDR3 reads TGTGCCAGCTCACCACAGGGCGGGGATCAGCCCCAGCATTTT.

The rearrangement uses TRBV29-1 and TRBJ2-1; 8 nucleotides line up with TRBD2. Germline V lookup: CDR1 SQVTM, CDR2 ANQGSEA. The CDR3 sequence is 18 residues long. Trimming removed 4 bases from V and 2 bases from J; junction bases left unmatched: 16. CDR3 bases: TGCAGCGTTGGGCCTCTCAGCGGGAGACTAACTACCTACAATGAGCAGTTCTTC. Translation gives CSVGPLSGRLTTYNEQFF.

This chain links TRBV4-3 with TRBJ2-1, with D tentatively TRBD1 (6 bases). The CDR3 covers 14 residues. V gave up 1 base and J gave up 10 bases, with 14 bases separating them. Germline V gene lookup returns CDR1 LGHNA and CDR2 YSLEER. The CDR3 sequence: CASSQAGAGMEQFF. The CDR3, as DNA: TGCGCCAGCAGCCAAGCAGGGGCCGGAATGGAGCAGTTCTTC.

The chain is built from TRBV6-2 or TRBV6-3 and TRBJ2-1; TRBD2 aligns across 12 bases. With V trimmed by 1 base and J by 8 bases, 3 bases remained unmatched. The CDR3 consists of 15 residues. Germline V gene sequence: CDR1 MNHEY, CDR2 SVGEGT. CDR3 loop: CASSYLSSGRDEQFF. As DNA, the CDR3 is TGTGCCAGCAGTTACTTGTCTAGCGGGAGGGATGAGCAGTTCTTC.

Only a few counts were recorded for this clonotype. The rearrangement links TRBV6-5 to TRBJ2-1, with 8 bases matching TRBD1. Germline CDR1 reads MNHEY; CDR2 reads SVGAGI. Unmatched junction bases numbered 6, after V lost 2 bases and J lost 3 bases. The CDR3 is made up of 16 amino acids. This CDR3 reads CASSYQTGGYYNEQFF. CDR3 sequence (DNA): TGTGCCAGCAGTTACCAAACAGGGGGATACTACAATGAGCAGTTCTTC.

V gene TRBV9 combines with J gene TRBJ1-2; D perhaps matches TRBD1 (5 bases). This CDR3 is 14 amino acids long. CDR1 and CDR2 from the germline V gene are SGDLS and YYNGEE. Between the trimmed V and J ends, which lost 0 bases and 3 bases, there was a span of 9 bases. In DNA form, the CDR3 reads TGTGCCAGCAGCGTAGCATTGGGGGACTATGGCTACACCTTC. Its translation is CASSVALGDYGYTF.